Listed below are T cell receptor beta chains from one sample, sequenced in a study of cytomegalovirus exposure and HLA in healthy donors. Measured with immunoSEQ multiplex PCR; TCRdb has only the in-frame clones, and not every one. The sample lists roughly 110,000 clones, 55% to 85% occurring once. Sample: PBMCs. These receptors originate from a man between 25 and 39 years old in good health and CMV-seronegative. Each CDR3 is given with its conserved first and last residue. The D gene is left open where the match is weak. Part of the rows lack a size; the others show once, few, many or a class for expanded clones.

TRBJ2-1 TRBV29-1 few - CSVVVGAVNEQFF TGCAGCGTTGTAGTGGGGGCAGTCAATGAGCAGTTCTTC
TRBJ2-5 TRBV6-1 many - CASSEDPLAFYQETQYF TGTGCCAGCAGTGAAGATCCGCTGGCCTTTTACCAAGAGACCCAGTACTTC
TRBJ2-7 TRBV7-7 - - CASSKTSYLEVEQYF TGTGCCAGCAGCAAAACCTCGTACCTAGAGGTCGAGCAGTACTTC
TRBJ2-3 TRBV5-1 - TRBD2 CASSILAGGVTDTQYF TGCGCCAGCAGCATTCTAGCGGGGGGTGTCACAGATACGCAGTATTTT
TRBJ1-4 TRBV28 - TRBD1 CASSRQGLDEKLFF TGTGCCAGCAGTCGACAGGGTTTAGATGAAAAACTGTTTTTT
TRBJ2-7 TRBV5-4 - - CASSLIGDLSEQYF TGTGCCAGCAGCTTGATCGGGGACTTGTCGGAGCAGTACTTC
TRBJ1-3 TRBV5-1 - TRBD1 CASSGTTGAGNTIYF TGCGCCAGCAGCGGCACGACAGGGGCAGGAAACACCATATATTTT
TRBJ1-1 TRBV6-4 - - CASSDSIPTGPNTEAFF TGTGCCAGCAGTGACTCGATCCCCACAGGGCCGAACACTGAAGCTTTCTTT
TRBJ1-5 TRBV4-2 - - CASSQDLVRKGQPQHF TGTGCCAGCAGCCAAGATCTGGTGAGGAAGGGGCAGCCCCAGCATTTT
TRBJ1-2 TRBV4-2 - - CASSQEFGQPYGYTF TGTGCCAGCAGCCAAGAATTCGGACAGCCTTATGGCTACACCTTC
TRBJ1-2 TRBV5-6 many - CASSLAPGANYGYTF TGTGCCAGCAGCTTGGCCCCAGGCGCTAACTATGGCTACACCTTC
TRBJ2-3 TRBV6-5 - TRBD2 CASSLSSGRTDTQYF TGTGCCAGCAGTTTATCGAGCGGGAGGACAGATACGCAGTATTTT
TRBJ2-1 TRBV7-9 - - CASSFFGVADNEQFF TGTGCCAGCAGCTTCTTTGGGGTAGCGGACAATGAGCAGTTCTTC
TRBJ2-5 TRBV12-5 - TRBD1 CASGGDRGVRQTQYF TGTGCTAGTGGGGGGGACAGGGGGGTTCGGCAGACCCAGTACTTC
TRBJ2-4 TRBV2 - - CASSARNIQYF TGTGCCAGCAGTGCGAGAAACATTCAGTACTTC
TRBJ2-7 TRBV5-8 - - CASSFSRDEQYF TGTGCCAGCAGCTTCTCCAGGGACGAGCAGTACTTC
TRBJ2-1 TRBV13 - - CASSLLRSTYNEQFF TGTGCCAGCAGCTTACTCCGATCTACCTACAATGAGCAGTTCTTC
TRBJ2-7 TRBV4-1 - - CASSREPGQGSNEQYF TGCGCCAGCAGCCGGGAGCCCGGCCAGGGGAGCAACGAGCAGTACTTC
TRBJ1-3 TRBV9 - - CASSARGGSVNTIYF TGTGCCAGCAGCGCCCGCGGGGGATCCGTAAACACCATATATTTT
TRBJ2-7 TRBV19 - - CASSYPSGGHSYEQYF TGTGCCAGTAGCTACCCGTCCGGGGGGCATTCCTACGAGCAGTACTTC
TRBJ2-7 TRBV7-9 - TRBD1 CASSYGQGALDEQYF TGTGCCAGCAGCTACGGACAGGGGGCTCTCGACGAGCAGTACTTC
TRBJ1-4 TRBV6-6 - - CASSYQGPSNEKLFF TGTGCCAGCAGTTACCAGGGGCCCTCTAATGAAAAACTGTTTTTT
TRBJ2-5 TRBV25-1 - - CASNRGRETQYF TGTGCCAGCAACCGGGGAAGAGAGACCCAGTACTTC
TRBJ1-3 TRBV5-1 - - CATQSSPGSSGNTIYF TGCGCCACTCAATCCAGCCCAGGGTCCTCTGGAAACACCATATATTTT
TRBJ2-5 TRBV5-1 once TRBD2 CASSLVSGGGQETQYF TGCGCCAGCAGCTTGGTCTCGGGGGGAGGCCAAGAGACCCAGTACTTC
TRBJ2-5 TRBV5-1 few TRBD2 CASSWGTSGGQTQYF TGCGCCAGCAGCTGGGGGACTAGCGGGGGTCAGACCCAGTACTTC
TRBJ2-7 TRBV7-9 - - CSSSSPPTGSSREQYF TGTTCCAGCAGCTCTCCACCGACAGGTTCATCTAGGGAGCAGTACTTC
TRBJ2-7 TRBV7-9 medium-sized TRBD1 CASSPDRGLYEQYF TGTGCCAGCAGCCCGGACAGGGGGCTTTACGAGCAGTACTTC
TRBJ1-1 TRBV5-1 - - CASSPGVAEAFF TGCGCCAGCAGTCCAGGGGTTGCTGAAGCTTTCTTT
TRBJ2-1 TRBV27 - - CASRLQGRYNEQFF TGTGCCAGCAGATTACAGGGCCGATACAATGAGCAGTTCTTC
TRBJ1-5 TRBV2 - - CASSVGQGSNQPQHF TGTGCCAGCAGTGTAGGGCAGGGTAGCAATCAGCCCCAGCATTTT
TRBJ2-7 TRBV27 - TRBD2 CASSKGLAGAEQYF TGTGCCAGCAGTAAGGGACTAGCGGGAGCCGAGCAGTACTTC
TRBJ1-2 TRBV5-4 - TRBD1 CASSQWTGGYGYTF TGTGCCAGCAGCCAATGGACAGGGGGCTATGGCTACACCTTC
TRBJ1-5 TRBV27 - - CASSSYLRGSNQPQHF TGTGCCAGCAGTTCGTACCTCAGGGGAAGCAATCAGCCCCAGCATTTT
TRBJ2-7 TRBV19 - - CASSPASTGATYEQYF TGTGCCAGTAGTCCCGCTTCAACTGGGGCTACCTACGAGCAGTACTTC
TRBJ2-1 TRBV18 - - CASSPIEVSYNEQFF TGTGCCAGCTCACCAATTGAGGTTTCCTACAATGAGCAGTTCTTC
TRBJ2-1 TRBV7-2 few - CASSLGGGGYNEQFF TGTGCCAGCAGCCTAGGGGGGGGAGGCTACAATGAGCAGTTCTTC
TRBJ2-7 TRBV28 - - CASSLIGNTAYEQYF TGTGCCAGCAGTTTAATCGGGAATACCGCCTACGAGCAGTACTTC
TRBJ2-5 TRBV5-1 - TRBD1 CASSGDRETQYF TGCGCCAGCAGCGGGGACAGAGAGACCCAGTACTTC
TRBJ2-5 TRBV4-1 - TRBD2 CASSPHQLAGVQETQYF TGCGCCAGCAGCCCCCATCAACTAGCGGGGGTACAAGAGACCCAGTACTTC
TRBJ2-7 TRBV27 - TRBD1 CASSSGTGMSYEQYF TGTGCCAGCAGCTCCGGGACAGGGATGTCCTACGAGCAGTACTTC
TRBJ1-3 TRBV4-1 - - CASRLGQGFRSSGNTIYF TGCGCCAGCAGGTTGGGGCAGGGATTCCGCTCCTCTGGAAACACCATATATTTT
TRBJ2-2 TRBV5-1 - TRBD1 CASSVWTGEGGELFF TGCGCCAGCAGCGTATGGACAGGGGAAGGCGGGGAGCTGTTTTTT
TRBJ1-1 TRBV19 few - CASSHRGNTEAFF TGTGCCAGTAGCCACCGGGGGAACACTGAAGCTTTCTTT
TRBJ2-1 TRBV10-3 - - CAISGTGAWLAGASNEQFF TGTGCCATCAGTGGGACAGGGGCTTGGCTAGCGGGAGCAAGCAATGAGCAGTTCTTC
TRBJ2-5 TRBV2 - - CASTFVLQETQYF TGTGCCAGCACTTTCGTATTACAAGAGACCCAGTACTTC
TRBJ2-7 TRBV29-1 - - CSVTVSYEQYF TGCAGCGTTACAGTGTCCTACGAGCAGTACTTC
TRBJ2-3 TRBV7-9 once - CSSSLVGDTQYF TGTTCCAGCAGCTTAGTCGGGGATACGCAGTATTTT
TRBJ2-5 TRBV7-6 - TRBD2 CASSSTGGALQETQYF TGTGCCAGCAGCTCCACCGGGGGGGCGCTACAAGAGACCCAGTACTTC
TRBJ2-1 TRBV7-3 - TRBD2 CASRTTSGSGNEQFF TGTGCCAGCAGAACCACTAGCGGGAGTGGGAATGAGCAGTTCTTC
TRBJ1-1 TRBV19 - TRBD1 CASSIRTGGMNTEAFF TGTGCCAGTAGTATAAGGACAGGGGGAATGAACACTGAAGCTTTCTTT
TRBJ1-1 TRBV9 - TRBD1 CASSEGTGTEAFF TGTGCCAGCAGCGAAGGGACAGGCACTGAAGCTTTCTTT